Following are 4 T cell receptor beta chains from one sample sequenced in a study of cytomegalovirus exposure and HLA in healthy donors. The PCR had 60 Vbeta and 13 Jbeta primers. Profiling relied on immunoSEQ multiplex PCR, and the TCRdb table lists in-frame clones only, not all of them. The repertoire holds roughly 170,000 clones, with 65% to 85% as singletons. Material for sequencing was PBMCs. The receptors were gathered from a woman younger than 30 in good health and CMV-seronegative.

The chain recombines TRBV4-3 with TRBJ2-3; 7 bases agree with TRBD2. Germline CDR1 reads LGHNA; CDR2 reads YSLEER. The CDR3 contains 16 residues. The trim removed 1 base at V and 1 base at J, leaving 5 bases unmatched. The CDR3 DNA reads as TGCGCCAGCAGCCAAGGGCGGGAGCCTGGCACAGATACGCAGTATTTT. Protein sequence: CASSQGREPGTDTQYF.

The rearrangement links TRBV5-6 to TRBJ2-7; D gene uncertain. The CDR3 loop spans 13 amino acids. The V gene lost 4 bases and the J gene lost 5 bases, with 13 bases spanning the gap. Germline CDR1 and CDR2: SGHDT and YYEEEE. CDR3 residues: CASSITGANEQYF. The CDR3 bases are TGTGCCAGCAGCATTACTGGAGCTAACGAGCAGTACTTC.

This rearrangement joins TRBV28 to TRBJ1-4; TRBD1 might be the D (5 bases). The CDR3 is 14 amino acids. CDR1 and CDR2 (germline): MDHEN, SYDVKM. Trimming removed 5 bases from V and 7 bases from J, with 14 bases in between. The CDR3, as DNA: TGTGCCAGCAGTAGAACAGAACAGGCTGAAAAACTGTTTTTT. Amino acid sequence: CASSRTEQAEKLFF.

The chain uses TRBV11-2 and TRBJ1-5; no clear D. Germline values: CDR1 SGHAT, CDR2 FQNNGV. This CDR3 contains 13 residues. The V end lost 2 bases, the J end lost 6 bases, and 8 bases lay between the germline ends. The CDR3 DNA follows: TGTGCCAGCAGCTTAAATCGTTTTCAGCCCCAGCATTTT. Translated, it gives CASSLNRFQPQHF.